This TCR beta chain was found in a study of PD-L1 blockade in urothelial cancer. About the research overall: Across blood samples, T cells had a median count of 141,255.

Germline V CDR1 and CDR2: GTSNPN, SVGIG (reference sequence). This CDR3 has 11 residues. V lost 3 bases and J 2 bases, leaving 3 bases between the germline ends. Clones were read by immunoSEQ multiplex PCR, and TCRdb kept only the in-frame ones, dropping some. The data contain 75,000 to 95,000 clones, roughly 90% of them seen just once; the ten biggest clones take up 8% to 10%. The source was PBMCs, collected around atezolizumab (anti-PD-L1) treatment. The clonotype comes from a man between 60 and 75 years old with urothelial cancer. This chain links TRBV30 with TRBJ2-3, with D uncertain. CDR3 DNA: TGTGCCTGGAGCGTCACAGATACGCAGTATTTT. Translated: CAWSVTDTQYF.